This TCR beta chain was observed in a study of T cell changes during pregnancy in multiple sclerosis. Per the germline V gene, CDR1 is MGHDK and CDR2 is SYGVNS. V lost 1 base, J lost 5 bases, and 13 bases stayed unmatched. This CDR3 is built from 18 residues. Measured with immunoSEQ multiplex PCR; TCRdb has only the in-frame clones, and not every one. Among about 47,000 clones listed, approximately 92% were seen once. This sequence originates from a female donor with multiple sclerosis, enrolled in a pregnancy study. Here the sequenced sample was peripheral blood, taken in the third trimester of pregnancy. The V and J genes are TRBV25-1 and TRBJ1-1; 10 bases line up with TRBD1. CDR3 nucleotides: TGTGCCAGCAGTGAATTCCCGAAGGGGACAGGGGAAAGGACTGAAGCTTTCTTT. The encoded protein is CASSEFPKGTGERTEAFF.